This TCR beta chain comes out of a study of T-cell memory formation after mild COVID-19. 5'RACE with constant-segment primers built TCRalpha and TCRbeta cDNA libraries with UMIs. TCRdb fed the 5' RACE reads into MiXCR, producing one record per CDR3 protein. The top ten clones hold over 9% of a sample with hundreds of thousands of distinct CDR3 sequences, 15% to 20% of them seen once. V was clipped by 3 bases and J by 1 base; unmatched bases: 6. The CDR3 sequence is 15 residues long. Germline V lookup: CDR1 DFQATT, CDR2 SNEGSKA (reference sequence). The study's findings and limits: Mainly CM and EM harbored the contracting CD4+ clones; mainly EMRA harbored the CD8+ ones. CD4/CD8 balance held among clones contracting day 15 to 85, and later expanders leaned CD4+. The authors did not confirm SARS-CoV-2 specificity of second-wave clones peaking day 37.

This clonotype was recorded at least ten times. Its antigen is currently unknown. Sequencing was carried out using PBMCs or a T cell subset sorted from them (not recorded which). The gene calls are TRBV20-1 and TRBJ1-1; 9 bases align to TRBD1. The TCR was taken from an adult woman who had mild COVID-19 (a few samples of this study predate the infection). Cell type and time point are not known. CDR3 coding DNA: TGCAGTGCTAGGAGATCGGGACAGGGGAACACTGAAGCTTTCTTT. Protein product: CSARRSGQGNTEAFF.